The 22 T cell receptor beta chains in this list originate from one sample, sequenced in a study of shared clonotypes between healthy human individuals. Data came from immunoSEQ multiplex PCR; TCRdb stores just in-frame clones and leaves some out. The table records 850,000 to 1,200,000 clones, 70% to 80% of them present only once. Input material: memory CD4+ T cells sorted from blood. Documented subset: CD45RA-negative fraction. These TCRs come from a man younger than 30 in good health.

The V gene is TRBV30, the J gene TRBJ2-1, with 7 bases that match TRBD2. V dropped 2 bases and J dropped 8; count of bases not matched to a gene: 9. The germline V gene has CDR1 GTSNPN and CDR2 SVGIG (reference sequence). This CDR3 is built from 14 residues. The chain's CDR3 is CAWSQGGSLHEQFF. For the CDR3, the DNA is TGTGCCTGGAGTCAGGGAGGGTCGCTGCATGAGCAGTTCTTC. Complete variable domain (other parts from reference TRBV30 and TRBJ2-1): SQTIHQWPATLVQPVGSPLSLECTVEGTSNPNLYWYRQAAGRGLQLLFYSVGIGQISSEVPQNLSASRPQDRQFILSSKKLLLSDSGFYLCAWSQGGSLHEQFFGPGTRLTVL.

A note on this clone: This sample also contains other DNA sequences that code for the same CDR3. The chain is built from TRBV5-1 and TRBJ2-7; no definite D call. Trimming removed 4 bases at V and 5 bases at J, with 10 bases between. The germline V gene encodes CDR1 SGHRS and CDR2 YFSETQ. The CDR3 length is 12 residues. CDR3 amino acids: CASSPSLDEQYF. The CDR3 nucleotides are TGCGCCAGCAGCCCTTCCTTGGACGAGCAGTACTTC.

This sequence joins TRBV6-6 and TRBJ2-3; 8 nucleotides match TRBD2. This CDR3 spans 15 amino acids. In germline, CDR1 is MNHNY, CDR2 SVGAGI (reference sequence). Trimming cost V 2 bases and J 6 bases; bases outside gene matches: 7. The CDR3 loop is CASSYPFGGVDTQYF. The CDR3 DNA sequence: TGTGCCAGCAGTTACCCTTTCGGGGGGGTCGATACGCAGTATTTT.

About this clone: This sample also contains other DNA sequences that code for the same CDR3. The gene calls are TRBV18 and TRBJ2-4, with TRBD1 as a possible D gene (6 bases). Germline V CDR1 and CDR2: KGHSH, LQKENI. The CDR3 extends over 14 amino acids. The ends were cut back, 0 bases at V and 4 bases at J, with 7 bases in the middle. The CDR3, as DNA: TGTGCCAGCTCACCACCCGGACAGAAAAACATTCAGTACTTC. It encodes CASSPPGQKNIQYF.

The chain has TRBV10-1 and TRBJ2-2, with 11 nucleotides matching TRBD2. Trimming took 4 bases from V and 4 from J; bases not matched to a gene: 2. The CDR3 spans 15 residues. Germline-derived CDR1 and CDR2 are WNHNN and SYGVQD (reference sequence). The CDR3 protein is CASSAGTSGTGELFF. The CDR3 nucleotides are TGCGCCAGCAGTGCCGGGACTAGCGGCACCGGGGAGCTGTTTTTT.

The V and J genes are TRBV2 and TRBJ1-3, with D perhaps TRBD1 (5 bases). The CDR3 contains 15 residues. Looked up from germline, CDR1 is SNHLY and CDR2 is FYNNEI. V was pared by 1 base and J by 0 bases, with 7 bases between. Here the CDR3 reads CASSEGGVSGNTIYF. In DNA, the CDR3 is TGTGCCAGCAGTGAAGGGGGGGTCTCTGGAAACACCATATATTTT.

This clone occurred once. The rearrangement links TRBV2 to TRBJ2-5, with D possibly being TRBD2 (7 bases). V lost 6 bases and J 4 bases, leaving 21 bases between the germline ends. CDR3 length: 16 amino acids. CDR1 is SNHLY and CDR2 is FYNNEI in the germline V gene. This chain's CDR3 is CASSLRSGEGGETQYF. In DNA form, the CDR3 reads TGTGCCAGCAGCTTAAGGAGCGGGGAGGGGGGAGAGACCCAGTACTTC.

V and J are TRBV29-1 and TRBJ2-5; the D is unclear. With 7 bases removed from V and 1 base from J, the gap between germline ends came to 10 bases. The CDR3 is 12 amino acids. Per germline, CDR1 SQVTM and CDR2 ANQGSEA. CDR3 sequence reads: CSAGRTQETQYF. For the CDR3, the DNA is TGCAGCGCCGGCCGCACCCAAGAGACCCAGTACTTC.

The genes are TRBV10-3 and TRBJ1-5; TRBD1 aligns across 9 bases. J lost 0 bases, V lost 7 bases, and 13 bases had no gene match. Looked up from germline, CDR1 is ENHRY and CDR2 is SYGVKD. This CDR3 has 18 residues. The CDR3 spells CAITHHLGTGCSNQPQHF. The CDR3 nucleotides are TGTGCCATCACTCACCACTTGGGGACAGGGTGTAGCAATCAGCCCCAGCATTTT.

This clone came up a few times. The chain is built from TRBV2 and TRBJ2-1; 9 positions agree with TRBD2. CDR1 is SNHLY, CDR2 FYNNEI, per germline. Trimming at V came to 6 bases and at J to 14 bases, leaving 11 bases not matched to a gene. This CDR3 region has 13 residues. CDR3 amino acids: CASRRLAEPREFF. DNA of the CDR3: TGTGCCAGCAGAAGACTAGCGGAACCAAGGGAGTTCTTC.

This chain uses TRBV10-3 with TRBJ2-7; D might be TRBD1 (6 bases). Germline loops: CDR1 ENHRY, CDR2 SYGVKD. The CDR3 runs to 15 residues. Trimming shortened V by 6 bases and J by 1 base, and 16 bases separated the two germline ends. The DNA of the CDR3 is TGTGCCATCAGACGGACAGAGCTTAATTCCTACGAGCAGTACTTC. This codes for CAIRRTELNSYEQYF.

V and J are TRBV5-1 and TRBJ2-2, with D tentatively TRBD1 (5 bases). Trimming left V 0 bases short and J 4 bases short, with 10 bases between. CDR1 SGHRS and CDR2 YFSETQ come from the germline V gene. This CDR3 is 15 amino acids long. The CDR3 spells CASSLGQPITGELFF. The CDR3 DNA reads TGCGCCAGCAGCTTGGGACAGCCCATCACCGGGGAGCTGTTTTTT.

CDR3 in amino acids: CASREGLAGDEQYF. The CDR3, as DNA: TGTGCCAGCAGGGAGGGACTAGCGGGGGACGAGCAGTACTTC. The V gene is TRBV2, the J gene TRBJ2-7; 14 bases are a match to TRBD2. V lost 6 bases, J lost 5 bases, and 3 bases stayed unmatched. CDR1 SNHLY and CDR2 FYNNEI come from the germline V gene. The CDR3 sequence is 14 residues long.

This rearrangement joins TRBV6-6 to TRBJ1-5; D unclear. The germline V gene has CDR1 MNHNY and CDR2 SVGAGI (reference sequence). CDR3 length: 13 amino acids. The germline V and J ends were trimmed by 10 bases and 3 bases, with 13 bases remaining between them. The DNA for the CDR3 is TGTGCCACCATTTCAGGATTCAATCAGCCCCAGCATTTT. This translates into CATISGFNQPQHF.

The chain uses TRBV18 and TRBJ2-3; D remains ambiguous. Germline loops: CDR1 KGHSH, CDR2 LQKENI. This CDR3 is 13 amino acids long. V was pared by 2 bases and J by 6 bases, with 9 bases between. Here the CDR3 reads CASSPGAGDTQYF. CDR3 coding DNA: TGTGCCAGCTCACCAGGAGCCGGGGATACGCAGTATTTT.

This clone was picked up many times. The genes are TRBV5-8 and TRBJ1-6; D is perhaps TRBD1 (5 bases). CDR1 is SGHTS and CDR2 is YDEGEE in the germline V gene. Trimming cost V 5 bases and J 0 bases, with 21 bases left between them. This CDR3 contains 19 residues. Here the CDR3 reads CASSRLGTAFSSYNSPLHF. The CDR3 DNA follows: TGTGCCAGCAGTCGACTCGGGACGGCTTTTAGCTCCTATAATTCACCCCTCCACTTT.

A remark on this clone: Distinct nucleotide sequences in the sample also encode this CDR3. The chain links TRBV5-1 to TRBJ2-7; 11 bases are a match to TRBD2. This CDR3 has 15 amino acids. Germline V gives CDR1 SGHRS, CDR2 YFSETQ. V lost 2 bases and J lost 4; bases outside the gene matches: 5. DNA of the CDR3: TGCGCCAGCAGCTTCACTAGCGGGGGATCGTACGAGCAGTACTTC. It is translated as CASSFTSGGSYEQYF.

DNA of the CDR3: TGTGCCATCAGTAAGAACAGGGATACTGAAGCTTTCTTT. Translated, it gives CAISKNRDTEAFF. V gene TRBV10-3 combines with J gene TRBJ1-1; TRBD1 might be the D (6 bases). Germline-derived CDR1 and CDR2 are ENHRY and SYGVKD. The CDR3 has 13 residues. Trimming left V 5 bases short and J 5 bases short, with 12 bases between.

V and J are TRBV28 and TRBJ2-1; D is possibly TRBD1 (5 bases). The CDR3 contains 13 residues. Trimming left V 6 bases short and J 4 bases short, with 10 bases between. Germline V gene sequence: CDR1 MDHEN, CDR2 SYDVKM. CDR3 amino acids: CASSQGPYNEQFF. Written as DNA, the CDR3 is TGTGCCAGCAGCCAGGGTCCTTACAATGAGCAGTTCTTC.

V gene TRBV5-1 combines with J gene TRBJ2-3; D might be TRBD1 or TRBD2, each matching 5 bases. The CDR3 consists of 15 residues. V lost 9 bases and J 1 base, leaving 18 bases between the germline ends. The germline gives CDR1 SGHRS, CDR2 YFSETQ. As DNA, the CDR3 is TGCGCCACCACTTTTGGGGGATTGGGCACAGATACGCAGTATTTT. This sequence encodes CATTFGGLGTDTQYF.

A note on this clone: Other DNA variants within this sample encode the same CDR3. V usage is TRBV6-5 and J usage is TRBJ2-6; unclear D gene. The CDR3 consists of 13 residues. Germline V gives CDR1 MNHEY, CDR2 SVGAGI. The ends were cut back, 6 bases at V and 0 bases at J, with 3 bases in the middle. The CDR3 reads CASSSSGANVLTF. The CDR3, as DNA: TGTGCCAGCAGCTCCTCTGGGGCCAACGTCCTGACTTTC.

As regards this clone: The sample contains more than one DNA sequence encoding this CDR3. The CDR3 DNA reads TGTGCCAGCAGTTCCCCCGGCGGAGGCAATCAGCCCCAGCATTTT. Protein: CASSSPGGGNQPQHF. The chain is built from TRBV28 and TRBJ1-5; D is undetermined. Germline CDR1 reads MDHEN; CDR2 reads SYDVKM. The ends were cut back, 4 bases at V and 2 bases at J, with 12 bases in the middle. The CDR3 is 15 residues long.